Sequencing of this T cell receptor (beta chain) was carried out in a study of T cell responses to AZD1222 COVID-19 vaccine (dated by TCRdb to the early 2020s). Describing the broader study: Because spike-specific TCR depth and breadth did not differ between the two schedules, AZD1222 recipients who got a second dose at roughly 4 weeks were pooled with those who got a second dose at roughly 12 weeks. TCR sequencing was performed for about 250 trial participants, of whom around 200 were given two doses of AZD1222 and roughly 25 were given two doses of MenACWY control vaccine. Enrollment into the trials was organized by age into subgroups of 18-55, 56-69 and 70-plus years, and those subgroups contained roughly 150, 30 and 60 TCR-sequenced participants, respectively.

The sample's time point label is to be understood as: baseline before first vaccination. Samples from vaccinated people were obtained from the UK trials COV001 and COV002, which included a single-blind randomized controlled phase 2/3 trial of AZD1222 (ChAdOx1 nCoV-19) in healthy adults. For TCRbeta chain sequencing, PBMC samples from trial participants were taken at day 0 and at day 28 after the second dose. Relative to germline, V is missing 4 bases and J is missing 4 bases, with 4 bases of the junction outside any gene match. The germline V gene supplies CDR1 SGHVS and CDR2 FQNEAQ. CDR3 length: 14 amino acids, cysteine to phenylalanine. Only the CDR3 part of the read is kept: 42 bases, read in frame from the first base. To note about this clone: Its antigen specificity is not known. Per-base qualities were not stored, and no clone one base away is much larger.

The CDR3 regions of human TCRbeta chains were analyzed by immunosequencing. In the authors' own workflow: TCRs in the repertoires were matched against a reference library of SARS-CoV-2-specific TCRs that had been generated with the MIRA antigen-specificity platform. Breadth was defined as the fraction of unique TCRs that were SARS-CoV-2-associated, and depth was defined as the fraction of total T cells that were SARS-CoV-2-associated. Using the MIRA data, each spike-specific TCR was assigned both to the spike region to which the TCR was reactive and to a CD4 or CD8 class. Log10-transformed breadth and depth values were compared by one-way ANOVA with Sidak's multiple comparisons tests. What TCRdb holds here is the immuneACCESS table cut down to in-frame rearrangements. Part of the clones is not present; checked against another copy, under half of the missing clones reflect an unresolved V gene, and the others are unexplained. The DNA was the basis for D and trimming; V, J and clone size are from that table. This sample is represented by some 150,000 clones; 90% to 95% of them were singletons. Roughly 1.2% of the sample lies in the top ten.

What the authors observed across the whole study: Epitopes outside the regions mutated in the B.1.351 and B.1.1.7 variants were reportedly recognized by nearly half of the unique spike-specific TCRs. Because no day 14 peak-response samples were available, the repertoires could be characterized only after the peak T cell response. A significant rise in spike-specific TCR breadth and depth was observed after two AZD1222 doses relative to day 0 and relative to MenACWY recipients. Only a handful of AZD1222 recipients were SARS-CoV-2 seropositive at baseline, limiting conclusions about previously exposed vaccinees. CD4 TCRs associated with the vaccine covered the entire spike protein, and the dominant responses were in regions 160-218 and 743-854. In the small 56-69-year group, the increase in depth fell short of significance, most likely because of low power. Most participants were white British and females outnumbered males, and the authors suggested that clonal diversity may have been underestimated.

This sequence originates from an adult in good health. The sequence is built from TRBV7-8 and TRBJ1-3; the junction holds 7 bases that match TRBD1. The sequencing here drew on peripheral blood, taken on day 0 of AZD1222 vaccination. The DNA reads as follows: TGTGCCAGCAGCTCCAGACAGGGAGGAAACACCATATATTTT. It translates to CASSSRQGGNTIYF.